Listed below are T cell receptor beta chains from one sample, sequenced in a study of graft-versus-host responses after intestinal transplantation. TCRdb's copy holds only in-frame clones and misses some; the assay was immunoSEQ multiplex PCR. Among around 90,000 clones listed, approximately 92% were seen once. These receptors have no identified antigens. Sample: unstimulated CD8+ T cells sorted from spleen or lymph node cells, taken before transplant. The receptors were sampled from a human donor who was the organ donor for an intestinal transplant. Both conserved end residues are part of each CDR3. Fields, in order: clone size, J gene, V gene, D gene, CDR3 protein, CDR3 DNA. The D gene is left open where the match is weak. Clone size is shown for a subset of rows, as once, few, many or a class of expanded clone.

clone size: few; J gene: TRBJ2-7; V gene: TRBV4-1; D gene: TRBD2; CDR3 protein: CASSLLAGGSYEQYF; CDR3 DNA: TGCGCCAGCAGCCTACTAGCGGGAGGCTCCTACGAGCAGTACTTC
clone size: -; J gene: TRBJ2-3; V gene: TRBV15; D gene: TRBD2; CDR3 protein: CATSRPTSGTDTQYF; CDR3 DNA: TGTGCCACCAGCAGACCCACTAGCGGCACAGATACGCAGTATTTT
clone size: -; J gene: TRBJ1-1; V gene: TRBV5-6; D gene: -; CDR3 protein: CASSLAGNTEAFF; CDR3 DNA: TGTGCCAGCAGCTTGGCCGGGAACACTGAAGCTTTCTTT
clone size: -; J gene: TRBJ1-2; V gene: TRBV11-1; D gene: TRBD1; CDR3 protein: CANRGGGYGYTF; CDR3 DNA: TGTGCCAACAGGGGTGGCGGCTATGGCTACACCTTC
clone size: -; J gene: TRBJ2-3; V gene: TRBV30; D gene: TRBD1; CDR3 protein: CARQQGGIWDTQYF; CDR3 DNA: TGTGCCCGGCAACAGGGGGGTATTTGGGATACGCAGTATTTT
clone size: -; J gene: TRBJ2-5; V gene: TRBV6-4; D gene: -; CDR3 protein: CASSEDPEGTQYF; CDR3 DNA: TGTGCCAGCAGTGAAGACCCGGAGGGGACCCAGTACTTC
clone size: once; J gene: TRBJ2-1; V gene: TRBV2; D gene: TRBD2; CDR3 protein: CASSATSGEYNEQFF; CDR3 DNA: TGTGCCAGCAGTGCGACTAGCGGGGAGTACAATGAGCAGTTCTTC
clone size: -; J gene: TRBJ2-3; V gene: TRBV7-9; D gene: TRBD2; CDR3 protein: CASTPGLEVPTDTQYF; CDR3 DNA: TGTGCCAGCACCCCCGGACTAGAGGTTCCCACAGATACGCAGTATTTT
clone size: -; J gene: TRBJ2-5; V gene: TRBV6-5; D gene: -; CDR3 protein: CASSYGTGGDGETQYF; CDR3 DNA: TGTGCCAGCAGTTACGGGACTGGCGGGGACGGAGAGACCCAGTACTTC
clone size: -; J gene: TRBJ2-1; V gene: TRBV7-9; D gene: TRBD2; CDR3 protein: CATYSGRAYRGPPPGGFF; CDR3 DNA: TGTGCCACCTACAGCGGGAGGGCCTATCGGGGACCTCCACCGGGTGGGTTCTTC
clone size: -; J gene: TRBJ2-1; V gene: TRBV6-1; D gene: TRBD2; CDR3 protein: CASSEILGLAVSSYNEQFF; CDR3 DNA: TGTGCCAGCAGTGAAATCCTCGGACTAGCGGTTAGCTCCTACAATGAGCAGTTCTTC
clone size: -; J gene: TRBJ2-1; V gene: TRBV30; D gene: -; CDR3 protein: CAWIRLANEQFF; CDR3 DNA: TGTGCCTGGATTCGGCTAGCGAATGAGCAGTTCTTC
clone size: -; J gene: TRBJ2-5; V gene: TRBV7-8; D gene: -; CDR3 protein: CASSLGYGLQETQYF; CDR3 DNA: TGTGCCAGCAGCTTAGGCTACGGACTCCAAGAGACCCAGTACTTC
clone size: -; J gene: TRBJ2-7; V gene: TRBV28; D gene: -; CDR3 protein: CASSFRGLPPYEQYF; CDR3 DNA: TGTGCCAGCAGTTTCCGCGGACTCCCTCCCTACGAGCAGTACTTC
clone size: -; J gene: TRBJ1-2; V gene: TRBV27; D gene: TRBD1; CDR3 protein: CASKEGKGGADYGYTF; CDR3 DNA: TGTGCCAGCAAGGAGGGAAAAGGGGGCGCGGACTATGGCTACACCTTC
clone size: -; J gene: TRBJ2-6; V gene: TRBV9; D gene: -; CDR3 protein: CASSAPPGVLTF; CDR3 DNA: TGTGCCAGCAGCGCACCCCCCGGGGTCCTGACTTTC
clone size: -; J gene: TRBJ2-7; V gene: TRBV4-2; D gene: TRBD1; CDR3 protein: CASSQLLGTGHYEQYF; CDR3 DNA: TGTGCCAGCAGCCAATTACTGGGGACAGGGCACTACGAGCAGTACTTC
clone size: -; J gene: TRBJ1-1; V gene: TRBV9; D gene: TRBD1; CDR3 protein: CASSARTGPTEAFF; CDR3 DNA: TGTGCCAGCAGCGCTCGGACAGGGCCCACTGAAGCTTTCTTT
clone size: -; J gene: TRBJ1-5; V gene: TRBV21-1; D gene: -; CDR3 protein: CASSKGVDGHAQPQHF; CDR3 DNA: TGTGCCAGCAGCAAAGGTGTGGACGGACATGCCCAGCCCCAGCATTTT
clone size: -; J gene: TRBJ2-5; V gene: TRBV30; D gene: TRBD2; CDR3 protein: CAWSVTSGQETQYF; CDR3 DNA: TGTGCCTGGAGTGTCACTAGCGGACAAGAGACCCAGTACTTC
clone size: -; J gene: TRBJ2-7; V gene: TRBV29-1; D gene: TRBD1; CDR3 protein: CSVWDRGYEQYF; CDR3 DNA: TGCAGCGTTTGGGACAGGGGCTACGAGCAGTACTTC
clone size: -; J gene: TRBJ2-7; V gene: TRBV19; D gene: -; CDR3 protein: CASSISPAPKTAYEQYF; CDR3 DNA: TGTGCCAGTAGTATCTCCCCGGCGCCCAAGACTGCCTACGAGCAGTACTTC
clone size: once; J gene: TRBJ1-5; V gene: TRBV19; D gene: TRBD1; CDR3 protein: CASSMRGPQPQHF; CDR3 DNA: TGTGCCAGTAGTATGAGGGGGCCGCAGCCCCAGCATTTT
clone size: -; J gene: TRBJ1-5; V gene: TRBV2; D gene: -; CDR3 protein: CASSARTSYSNQPQHF; CDR3 DNA: TGTGCCAGCAGCGCTAGAACCAGCTATAGCAATCAGCCCCAGCATTTT
clone size: -; J gene: TRBJ2-2; V gene: TRBV21-1; D gene: -; CDR3 protein: CASSKTSGSEDGELFF; CDR3 DNA: TGTGCCAGCAGCAAAACTAGCGGGAGTGAGGACGGGGAGCTGTTTTTT
clone size: -; J gene: TRBJ2-1; V gene: TRBV19; D gene: -; CDR3 protein: CASSMTSHNEQFF; CDR3 DNA: TGTGCCAGTAGTATGACTAGTCACAATGAGCAGTTCTTC
clone size: -; J gene: TRBJ2-1; V gene: TRBV7-9; D gene: -; CDR3 protein: CASSSGTRGNEQFF; CDR3 DNA: TGTGCCAGCAGCTCCGGGACCAGGGGCAATGAGCAGTTCTTC
clone size: -; J gene: TRBJ1-1; V gene: TRBV18; D gene: -; CDR3 protein: CASSPGSGTEAFF; CDR3 DNA: TGTGCCAGCTCACCGGGAAGCGGCACTGAAGCTTTCTTT
clone size: -; J gene: TRBJ2-2; V gene: TRBV19; D gene: TRBD1; CDR3 protein: CASSIGTGFTGELFF; CDR3 DNA: TGTGCCAGTAGTATAGGGACAGGCTTCACCGGGGAGCTGTTTTTT
clone size: -; J gene: TRBJ2-1; V gene: TRBV11-2; D gene: -; CDR3 protein: CASSLERNEQFF; CDR3 DNA: TGTGCCAGCAGCTTAGAGCGCAATGAGCAGTTCTTC
clone size: -; J gene: TRBJ2-7; V gene: TRBV4-1; D gene: TRBD1; CDR3 protein: CASSQGTGFYEQYF; CDR3 DNA: TGCGCCAGCAGCCAGGGGACAGGGTTCTACGAGCAGTACTTC
clone size: -; J gene: TRBJ1-5; V gene: TRBV19; D gene: -; CDR3 protein: CASSIWGRNSNQPQHF; CDR3 DNA: TGTGCCAGTAGTATTTGGGGCAGGAATAGCAATCAGCCCCAGCATTTT
clone size: -; J gene: TRBJ1-1; V gene: TRBV27; D gene: -; CDR3 protein: CASSLSPGSNTEAFF; CDR3 DNA: TGTGCCAGCAGTTTATCGCCAGGGTCGAACACTGAAGCTTTCTTT
clone size: -; J gene: TRBJ2-4; V gene: TRBV7-9; D gene: TRBD2; CDR3 protein: CASSLSGGGPAKNIQYF; CDR3 DNA: TGTGCCAGCAGCTTATCGGGGGGGGGTCCGGCCAAAAACATTCAGTACTTC
clone size: -; J gene: TRBJ1-1; V gene: TRBV7-3; D gene: TRBD1; CDR3 protein: CASSPATGAEAFF; CDR3 DNA: TGTGCCAGCAGCCCGGCGACAGGGGCAGAAGCTTTCTTT
clone size: -; J gene: TRBJ2-5; V gene: TRBV7-3; D gene: TRBD1; CDR3 protein: CAGQGQGDQTQYF; CDR3 DNA: TGTGCCGGTCAGGGACAGGGTGACCAGACCCAGTACTTC
clone size: -; J gene: TRBJ2-2; V gene: TRBV11-3; D gene: -; CDR3 protein: CASSLRGLRELFF; CDR3 DNA: TGTGCCAGCAGCTTACGGGGACTCCGGGAGCTGTTTTTT
clone size: -; J gene: TRBJ1-1; V gene: TRBV19; D gene: -; CDR3 protein: CASSLQGSAEAFF; CDR3 DNA: TGTGCCAGTAGTCTCCAAGGTAGCGCTGAAGCTTTCTTT